This T cell receptor beta chain is from a study of blood T cell repertoires in COVID-19. For the study at large: The origin of the acute and convalescent COVID-19 samples was the United States, Italy and Spain.

Original data processing: Reference gene primers were amplified, and this amplification served to estimate nucleated cell counts. The assay was immunoSEQ multiplex PCR, and TCRdb's table has in-frame clones only and misses some. Clone size and the V and J calls come from that table; the DNA yielded D and trimming. The sample carries some 250,000 clones, 88% recorded once. The germline V gene has CDR1 SGDLS and CDR2 YYNGEE. The ends were cut back, 3 bases at V and 4 bases at J, with 7 bases in the middle. This CDR3 has 12 amino acids. The rearrangement joins TRBV9 to TRBJ1-2; D remains unclear. The sample comprised peripheral blood. This TCR came from a woman in her thirties or forties who had recovered from COVID-19. Here the CDR3 reads CASSGEGYGYTF. The CDR3 DNA follows: TGTGCCAGCAGCGGAGAGGGCTATGGCTACACCTTC. Based on the CDR3 plus reference TRBV9 and TRBJ1-2, the full variable domain is DSGVTQTPKHLITATGQRVTLRCSPRSGDLSVYWYQQSLDQGLQFLIQYYNGEERAKGNILERFSAQQFPDLHSELNLSSLELGDSALYFCASSGEGYGYTFGSGTRLTVV.